The 6 T cell receptor beta chains in this list originate from one sample, sequenced in a study of T cell responses to AZD1222 COVID-19 vaccine. Method: immunoSEQ multiplex PCR; TCRdb's copy keeps in-frame clones and lacks some. The sample carries about 110,000 clones, around nine tenths recorded once. The sample here was peripheral blood, taken on day 0 of AZD1222 vaccination. The receptors were sampled from an adult in good health.

This chain connects TRBV18 to TRBJ1-3; D is undetermined. Germline V gives CDR1 KGHSH, CDR2 LQKENI. This CDR3 has 14 amino acids. V lost 2 bases and J lost 0, with 5 bases in between. DNA for the CDR3: TGTGCCAGCTCACCAGGGGTCTCTGGAAACACCATATATTTT. Protein product: CASSPGVSGNTIYF.

The chain employs TRBV27 and TRBJ2-1; 7 bases match TRBD2. The CDR3 has 14 amino acids. The germline V gene encodes CDR1 MNHEY and CDR2 SMNVEV (reference sequence). Unmatched junction bases numbered 10, after V lost 5 bases and J lost 9 bases. CDR3 sequence (DNA): TGTGCCAGCAGTAGTAGACTAGCTGGTGGTGAGCAGTTCTTC. Residues: CASSSRLAGGEQFF.

The chain carries TRBV14 and TRBJ1-3, with unresolved D. V lost 3 bases to trimming and J lost 7 bases, with 7 bases between them. Germline V lookup: CDR1 SGHDN, CDR2 FVKESK. The CDR3 has 12 residues. The CDR3, as DNA: TGTGCCAGCAGCCATAGCCGGAACACCATATATTTT. Translating gives CASSHSRNTIYF.

The V gene is TRBV4-1, the J gene TRBJ2-7; D is uncertain. Germline V lookup: CDR1 MGHRA, CDR2 YSYEKL. Trimming stripped 0 bases from V and 3 bases from J, with 6 bases between. The CDR3 consists of 13 residues. The CDR3 DNA follows: TGCGCCAGCAGCCAAGAATGGGGCTACGAGCAGTACTTC. Translating it yields CASSQEWGYEQYF.

The chain has TRBV11-1 and TRBJ1-2; D not resolved. V lost 3 bases, J lost 0 bases, and 11 bases lay in between. This CDR3 is 15 amino acids long. Per germline, CDR1 SGHAT and CDR2 FQDESV (reference sequence). The CDR3 nucleotides are TGTGCCAGCAGCTTGGCACATCCCTCTAACTATGGCTACACCTTC. Translation gives CASSLAHPSNYGYTF.

The V and J genes are TRBV19 and TRBJ1-2; tentatively, D is TRBD1 (5 bases). CDR3 length: 19 residues. Trimming shortened V by 5 bases and J by 5 bases, and 30 bases separated the two germline ends. Germline V gene sequence: CDR1 LNHDA, CDR2 SQIVND (reference sequence). The CDR3 sequence is CASSRLPAGPVFGEYGYTF. DNA of the CDR3: TGTGCCAGTAGTCGCCTCCCGGCAGGGCCGGTGTTCGGGGAATATGGCTACACCTTC.